These 26 T cell receptor beta chains were all obtained from the same sample, sequenced in a study of blood T cell repertoires in COVID-19 (TCRdb year 2020). Libraries came from the immunoSEQ multiplex PCR assay. Here the immuneACCESS table is served through TCRdb, limited to in-frame sequences with V and J called. Missing clones are a known gap in these copies; in checked studies unresolved V genes cover under half, and the rest lacks a known reason. The sample table contains approximately 360,000 clones; only one count was recorded for around 87% of them. About 1.9% of the sample lies in the top ten. Sequencing was performed on PBMCs or T cells enriched from blood (not recorded which). These receptors all come from a man aged 35-49 years in a cohort exposed to, infected with or recovered from COVID-19 (not recorded which).

The chain has TRBV4-2 and TRBJ1-4; 10 bases line up with TRBD1. The CDR3 is made up of 16 amino acids. V lost 1 base, J lost 15 bases, and 14 bases stayed unmatched. Germline V gene sequence: CDR1 LGHNA, CDR2 YNFKEQ. The CDR3 coding sequence is TGTGCCAGCAGCCAAGTGTGGGACAGGGGACGGTTGCAATTGTTTTTT. Translating gives CASSQVWDRGRLQLFF.

The chain links TRBV5-1 to TRBJ2-1, with a tentative D call TRBD2 (5 bases). The CDR3 totals 15 residues. The germline CDR1 and CDR2 sequences are SGHRS and YFSETQ. The ends were cut back, 0 bases at V and 4 bases at J, with 11 bases in the middle. DNA of the CDR3: TGCGCCAGCAGCTTGGAAGATAGCGAATACAATGAGCAGTTCTTC. This codes for CASSLEDSEYNEQFF.

This chain connects TRBV4-2 to TRBJ2-2; TRBD2 agrees at 9 bases. The CDR3 is made up of 19 amino acids. Trimming took 0 bases from V and 5 from J; bases not matched to a gene: 13. CDR1 and CDR2 from the germline V gene are LGHNA and YNFKEQ. CDR3 DNA: TGTGCCAGCAGCCAAGAGGGGCTAGCGGGAAGGCTGAGGACCGGGGAGCTGTTTTTT. It specifies CASSQEGLAGRLRTGELFF.

The chain combines TRBV19 with TRBJ1-1; no clear D. The CDR3 contains 13 residues. Germline-derived CDR1 and CDR2 are LNHDA and SQIVND (reference sequence). Trimming pared 3 bases from V and 3 bases from J, leaving 8 bases between. CDR3 in amino acids: CASSISRDTEAFF. Written as DNA, the CDR3 is TGTGCCAGTAGTATTTCACGGGACACTGAAGCTTTCTTT. The entire variable domain, with the rest obtained from reference TRBV19 and TRBJ1-1, is as follows: DGGITQSPKYLFRKEGQNVTLSCEQNLNHDAMYWYRQDPGQGLRLIYYSQIVNDFQKGDIAEGYSVSREKKESFPLTVTSAQKNPTAFYLCASSISRDTEAFFGQGTRLTVV.

The chain joins TRBV6-4 to TRBJ2-3; the D gene is possibly TRBD2 (6 bases). V lost 5 bases and J 5 bases, leaving 11 bases between the germline ends. The CDR3 sequence is 13 residues long. Germline V CDR1 and CDR2: MRHNA, SNTAGT. CDR3 bases: TGTGCCAGCAGTAAGGAGGGTAGAGATACGCAGTATTTT. It specifies CASSKEGRDTQYF.

The chain combines TRBV5-5 with TRBJ1-2, with TRBD1 matching 7 bases. The trim removed 4 bases at V and 2 bases at J, leaving 8 bases unmatched. The germline V gene encodes CDR1 SGHKS and CDR2 YYEKEE (reference sequence). The CDR3 consists of 15 residues. CDR3 coding DNA: TGTGCCAGCAGCCCTTCAACAGGGGTCAACTATGGCTACACCTTC. This codes for CASSPSTGVNYGYTF.

The V call is TRBV15, the J call TRBJ2-2, with a possible D match to TRBD2 (6 bases). Germline V gene lookup returns CDR1 LNHNV and CDR2 YYDKDF (reference sequence). V lost 10 bases to trimming and J lost 2 bases, with 14 bases between them. The CDR3 spans 14 residues. The CDR3 reads CASGRDFNTGELFF. The CDR3 bases are TGTGCCAGCGGCCGGGACTTCAACACCGGGGAGCTGTTTTTT. The complete variable domain, with remaining parts taken from reference TRBV15 and TRBJ2-2, reads DAMVIQNPRYQVTQFGKPVTLSCSQTLNHNVMYWYQQKSSQAPKLLFHYYDKDFNNEADTPDNFQSRRPNTSFCFLDIRSPGLGDTAMYLCASGRDFNTGELFFGEGSRLTVL.

The rearrangement uses TRBV2 and TRBJ1-6; a weak D match, TRBD1 (5 bases). Germline V gene lookup returns CDR1 SNHLY and CDR2 FYNNEI. V dropped 3 bases and J dropped 7 bases, with 10 bases sitting between them. The CDR3 extends over 14 amino acids. The CDR3 region is CASSDAGMNSPLHF. CDR3 DNA sequence: TGTGCCAGCAGTGACGCAGGGATGAATTCACCCCTCCACTTT.

The genes are TRBV20-1 and TRBJ1-1; maybe TRBD1 (5 bases). The V end was cut by 0 bases, the J end by 7 bases, with 6 bases between. CDR1 and CDR2 from the germline V gene are DFQATT and SNEGSKA (reference sequence). This CDR3 is 11 amino acids long. Here the CDR3 DNA reads TGCAGTGCTAGAGATACAGGTGAAGCTTTCTTT. The encoded protein is CSARDTGEAFF.

This chain connects TRBV28 to TRBJ2-6; TRBD2 agrees at 11 bases. CDR1 and CDR2 from the germline V gene are MDHEN and SYDVKM. J was trimmed by 3 bases and V by 11 bases; bases with no gene match: 9. This CDR3 is 16 amino acids long. CDR3 DNA: TGTGCCTCCCGACTAGCGGGAAGCTTTGGGGCCAACGTCCTGACTTTC. Protein product: CASRLAGSFGANVLTF.

This clone was recorded once. The V and J genes are TRBV19 and TRBJ2-1; 10 bases are shared with TRBD2. V was clipped by 6 bases and J by 3 bases; unmatched bases: 8. Germline V gene sequence: CDR1 LNHDA, CDR2 SQIVND (reference sequence). The CDR3 totals 16 residues. Here the CDR3 reads CASRSGRAPGYNEQFF. The CDR3 coding sequence is TGTGCCAGTAGAAGCGGGAGGGCCCCGGGCTACAATGAGCAGTTCTTC.

The J gene is TRBJ2-1, the V gene TRBV6-5; D unresolved. The CDR3 loop spans 13 amino acids. V was clipped by 8 bases and J by 0 bases, with 8 bases between them. The germline CDR1 and CDR2 sequences are MNHEY and SVGAGI. The CDR3, as DNA: TGTGCCAGCCAGGCGACCTCCTACAATGAGCAGTTCTTC. Its translation: CASQATSYNEQFF.

The CDR3 here is CASSPGGTSYNEQFF. In nucleotides, the CDR3 is TGTGCCAGCAGCCCAGGCGGGACTTCCTACAATGAGCAGTTCTTC. V usage is TRBV7-2 and J usage is TRBJ2-1; D may be TRBD2 (6 bases). Germline assignment: CDR1 SGHTA and CDR2 FQGNSA. V was trimmed by 5 bases and J by 1 base, leaving 12 bases between them. The CDR3 loop spans 15 amino acids.

This clone was recorded once. The chain combines TRBV10-3 with TRBJ2-2; D not resolved. The germline V gene has CDR1 ENHRY and CDR2 SYGVKD. V was clipped by 3 bases and J by 8 bases, with 7 bases between them. This CDR3 has 12 residues. The CDR3 bases are TGTGCCATCAGTGATGAGTGGGGGGAGCTGTTTTTT. It translates to CAISDEWGELFF.

In this sample, this clone turned up once. The V and J genes are TRBV14 and TRBJ2-2; the D gene is possibly TRBD1 (6 bases). This CDR3 has 16 residues. From germline, CDR1 is SGHDN and CDR2 FVKESK. The V end was cut by 1 base, the J end by 1 base, with 10 bases between. The CDR3 bases are TGTGCCAGCAGCCAAGTTCGCAGGGGGAACACCGGGGAGCTGTTTTTT. Encoded protein: CASSQVRRGNTGELFF.

A few counts support this clone. This rearrangement joins TRBV9 to TRBJ1-2, with a tentative D call TRBD1 (5 bases). This CDR3 is built from 14 residues. Trimming took off 0 bases at V and 4 bases at J, with 10 bases between the two ends. CDR1 is SGDLS, CDR2 YYNGEE, per germline. The CDR3 coding sequence is TGTGCCAGCAGCGTAGATGGGGGGTCCTATGGCTACACCTTC. This codes for CASSVDGGSYGYTF. Full variable domain (missing parts from reference TRBV9 and TRBJ1-2): DSGVTQTPKHLITATGQRVTLRCSPRSGDLSVYWYQQSLDQGLQFLIQYYNGEERAKGNILERFSAQQFPDLHSELNLSSLELGDSALYFCASSVDGGSYGYTFGSGTRLTVV.

The chain is built from TRBV11-3 and TRBJ2-2; D perhaps matches TRBD1 (5 bases). Trimming cost V 5 bases and J 3 bases, with 13 bases left between them. Germline CDR1 is SGHNT and CDR2 is YENEEA. The CDR3 is made up of 15 amino acids. The CDR3 sequence is CASSGAQGHTGELFF. The CDR3 region has the DNA TGTGCCAGCAGCGGTGCGCAGGGCCACACCGGGGAGCTGTTTTTT.

The chain links TRBV19 to TRBJ1-1; tentatively, D is TRBD1 (5 bases). The CDR3 is 15 amino acids. The germline V and J ends were trimmed by 6 bases and 4 bases, with 18 bases remaining between them. Germline loops: CDR1 LNHDA, CDR2 SQIVND (reference sequence). This chain's CDR3 is CASSSRGGGGTEAFF. CDR3 bases: TGTGCCAGTAGCTCCCGGGGCGGGGGGGGCACTGAAGCTTTCTTT.

Here the CDR3 DNA reads TGTGCCAGCAGCCAAGGACAGGGATATTACAATGAGCAGTTCTTC. This encodes CASSQGQGYYNEQFF. The chain links TRBV14 to TRBJ2-1; 7 positions match TRBD1. V was clipped by 1 base and J by 4 bases; unmatched bases: 4. This CDR3 has 15 amino acids. The germline V gene encodes CDR1 SGHDN and CDR2 FVKESK.

This clone was counted once. The chain is built from TRBV5-1 and TRBJ1-4, with D possibly being TRBD1 (5 bases). V dropped 5 bases and J dropped 6 bases, with 14 bases sitting between them. Germline loops: CDR1 SGHRS, CDR2 YFSETQ. The CDR3 contains 14 residues. The CDR3 here is CASRPGNVDEKLFF. As DNA, the CDR3 is TGCGCCAGCAGACCAGGGAATGTGGATGAAAAACTGTTTTTT.

The chain couples TRBV19 to TRBJ1-3; weak D call: TRBD1 (6 bases). Trimming removed 4 bases from V and 0 bases from J, with 10 bases in between. Germline assignment: CDR1 LNHDA and CDR2 SQIVND (reference sequence). The CDR3 consists of 15 residues. CDR3 sequence: CASSNRVYSGNTIYF. In DNA form, the CDR3 reads TGTGCCAGTAGTAACAGGGTCTACTCTGGAAACACCATATATTTT.

This chain joins TRBV11-2 and TRBJ2-5; TRBD1 agrees at 8 bases. Germline V gives CDR1 SGHAT, CDR2 FQNNGV. V lost 7 bases to trimming and J lost 4 bases; unmatched junction nucleotides: 11. This CDR3 has 15 residues. This CDR3 is CASTPTGAWAETQYF. The CDR3 DNA reads TGTGCCAGCACCCCGACAGGGGCTTGGGCAGAGACCCAGTACTTC. Variable domain in full (rest from reference TRBV11-2 and TRBJ2-5): EAGVAQSPRYKIIEKRQSVAFWCNPISGHATLYWYQQILGQGPKLLIQFQNNGVVDDSQLPKDRFSAERLKGVDSTLKIQPAKLEDSAVYLCASTPTGAWAETQYFGPGTRLLVL.

The chain uses TRBV7-4 and TRBJ2-7; 13 positions agree with TRBD2. The CDR3 runs 21 residues. Losses at the gene ends were 5 bases for V and 0 bases for J; bases not matched to a gene: 19. CDR1 and CDR2 (germline): SGHVT, SQSDAQ. For the CDR3, the DNA is TGTGCCAGCAGCCCCCCACCTGCTGCGACTAGCGGGAGGCCCAGCTCCTACGAGCAGTACTTC. This sequence encodes CASSPPPAATSGRPSSYEQYF.

This chain connects TRBV5-1 to TRBJ1-3; D uncertain. Trimming left V 1 base short and J 8 bases short, with 19 bases between. The CDR3 is 16 amino acids. CDR1 is SGHRS, CDR2 YFSETQ, per germline. CDR3 sequence (DNA): TGCGCCAGCAGCTTGAATATCGGCAGCCCGGGAGACACCATATATTTT. Amino acid sequence: CASSLNIGSPGDTIYF.

The chain links TRBV6-5 to TRBJ1-2; 7 nucleotides line up with TRBD1. Germline V lookup: CDR1 MNHEY, CDR2 SVGAGI. CDR3 size: 14 residues. Trimming cost V 5 bases and J 4 bases; bases outside gene matches: 7. The CDR3 DNA follows: TGTGCCAGCAGTACGATTCGACAGGGCTATGGCTACACCTTC. Residues: CASSTIRQGYGYTF.

This clone was recorded a few times. This chain links TRBV29-1 with TRBJ1-3; tentative D call: TRBD1 (6 bases). The V end was cut by 7 bases, the J end by 1 base, with 11 bases between. Germline loops: CDR1 SQVTM, CDR2 ANQGSEA. The CDR3 loop spans 13 amino acids. The CDR3: CSAYQGSGNTIYF. CDR3 bases: TGCAGCGCTTACCAGGGGTCTGGAAACACCATATATTTT.